This T cell receptor (beta chain) was recorded in a study of T cells in Graves' hyperthyroidism and ophthalmopathy. Overall study: Staff took peripheral blood when the initial diagnosis was made, before any treatment began.

Clinicians diagnosed patients from clinical symptoms, serum thyroxine and TRAb, thyroid ultrasound and orbital computed tomography. Concerning this clonotype: Its antigen is undetermined.

V lost 5 bases to trimming and J lost 6 bases; unmatched junction nucleotides: 16. This CDR3 spans 16 amino acids. Germline CDR1 reads MNHEY; CDR2 reads SMNVEV (reference sequence). From RNA transcripts, TCR beta CDR3 regions were amplified. With the HTBI primer set, the TCR CDR3 went through a first round of RT-PCR. Each CDR3 protein gets one entry after TCRdb re-called the multiplex PCR reads with MiXCR. The repertoire has under 650,000 distinct CDR3 sequences, around 16% of them found once; the top ten carry 3.8%. Study-level findings and limits: Through a model of 13 V-J features, ophthalmopathy was separated from stable hyperthyroidism. Most thyroid-expanded clonotypes above 0.001 were also found in blood.

The chain links TRBV27 to TRBJ2-7, with 7 bases identical to TRBD1. The specimen was blood. This TCR came from a woman in her twenties or thirties with Graves' hyperthyroidism. The CDR3 bases are TGTGCCAGCAGTCCTCGCGGCAAAACAGGGGAGCGCGAGCAGTACTTC. Translated, it gives CASSPRGKTGEREQYF.